Sequencing of this T cell receptor beta chain was carried out in a study of cytomegalovirus exposure and HLA in healthy donors. Findings of the study overall: A classifier reportedly called cytomegalovirus status with high sensitivity and specificity. The study recorded around 160 TCR beta chains that were cytomegalovirus-associated.

Regarding this clone: As yet, its antigen is unknown.

The V segment lost 4 bases and the J segment 3 bases; nucleotides outside the gene matches: 7. Germline V CDR1 and CDR2: SGHNT, YYREEE (reference sequence). The length of the CDR3 is 14 residues. With 60 Vbeta and 13 Jbeta primers, the PCR was carried out. Original data processing: Roughly 10 million shared chains were among about 80 million unique TCR beta chains counted in a later analysis. The assay was immunoSEQ multiplex PCR, and TCRdb's table has in-frame clones only and misses some. That table gives V, J and clone size, and the DNA gave D and trimming. This sample carries roughly 110,000 clones, 60% to 80% of them seen once, and the ten largest clones take 2% to 3%.

This sequence originates from a man aged 18 to 29 in good health and CMV-seronegative. The specimen was PBMCs. The chain recombines TRBV5-4 with TRBJ2-7; 7 bases match TRBD1. CDR3 coding DNA: TGTGCCAGCAGCCCCACGACAGGGAACTACGAGCAGTACTTC. As protein: CASSPTTGNYEQYF.